Following are 9 T cell receptor beta chains from one sample sequenced in a study of T cell responses to AZD1222 COVID-19 vaccine. This table comes from immunoSEQ multiplex PCR, and its TCRdb copy is limited to in-frame clones, with some not included. Of about 130,000 clones listed, more than 85% are singletons. Sequences were derived from peripheral blood, sampled on day 0 of AZD1222 vaccination. These receptors all come from an adult in good health.

The CDR3 loop reads CASRQGLDTEAFF. The CDR3 DNA is TGCGCCAGTAGACAGGGTTTAGACACTGAAGCTTTCTTT. The V gene is TRBV5-1, the J gene TRBJ1-1, with 7 bases identical to TRBD1. After removal of 8 bases from V and 3 bases from J, the junction contained 7 bases not matched to a gene. CDR3 length: 13 residues. The germline CDR1 and CDR2 sequences are SGHRS and YFSETQ.

The chain is built from TRBV18 and TRBJ2-3; 9 nucleotides line up with TRBD2. J was trimmed by 4 bases and V by 2 bases; bases with no gene match: 13. CDR1 and CDR2 from the germline V gene are KGHSH and LQKENI. This CDR3 comprises 18 residues. This chain's CDR3 is CASSPLRLADLKADTQYF. DNA for the CDR3: TGTGCCAGCTCACCATTAAGACTAGCGGACCTTAAGGCAGATACGCAGTATTTT. The whole variable domain, remainder taken from reference TRBV18 and TRBJ2-3, is NAGVMQNPRHLVRRRGQEARLRCSPMKGHSHVYWYRQLPEEGLKFMVYLQKENIIDESGMPKERFSAEFPKEGPSILRIQQVVRGDSAAYFCASSPLRLADLKADTQYFGPGTRLTVL.

This chain links TRBV29-1 with TRBJ2-1; 10 bases line up with TRBD1. The germline V gene has CDR1 SQVTM and CDR2 ANQGSEA. After removal of 6 bases from V and 2 bases from J, the junction contained 4 bases not matched to a gene. CDR3 length: 14 amino acids. The CDR3 region is CSVTGTGAYNEQFF. The CDR3 DNA reads as TGCAGCGTGACCGGGACAGGGGCCTACAATGAGCAGTTCTTC.

The chain uses TRBV9 and TRBJ1-3, with a tentative D call TRBD1 (5 bases). Germline V CDR1 and CDR2: SGDLS, YYNGEE. Trimming took off 2 bases at V and 4 bases at J, with 16 bases between the two ends. The CDR3 covers 16 residues. In DNA form, the CDR3 reads TGTGCCAGCAGCGTCTCCGGGGGAAACGACGGAAACACCATATATTTT. It is translated as CASSVSGGNDGNTIYF.

The rearrangement uses TRBV9 and TRBJ2-7, with D possibly TRBD1 on 5 matching bases. The CDR3 length is 15 residues. V lost 4 bases and J 2 bases, leaving 16 bases between the germline ends. The germline CDR1 and CDR2 sequences are SGDLS and YYNGEE. The CDR3 nucleotides read TGTGCCAGCAGCCCCGGTGACAGCTATGCCTACGAGCAGTACTTC. Protein sequence: CASSPGDSYAYEQYF.

This chain connects TRBV28 to TRBJ1-2, with 8 bases aligning to TRBD1. V lost 6 bases to trimming and J lost 4 bases; unmatched junction nucleotides: 10. The germline V gene encodes CDR1 MDHEN and CDR2 SYDVKM. CDR3 length equals 15 residues. DNA for the CDR3: TGTGCCAGCAGCGCAGGGACAGGTGGTATCTATGGCTACACCTTC. Its protein product is CASSAGTGGIYGYTF.

The V gene is TRBV6-2 or TRBV6-3, the J gene TRBJ2-5; no clear D gene. Trimming pared 5 bases from V and 5 bases from J, leaving 9 bases between. Germline V gene lookup returns CDR1 MNHEY and CDR2 SVGEGT. This CDR3 region has 12 residues. This CDR3 is CASSGPLETQYF. CDR3 nucleotide sequence: TGTGCCAGCAGTGGCCCGTTGGAGACCCAGTACTTC.

DNA of the CDR3: TGTGCCAGCAGCCTTACCCTACCGTCCTCGCCCCAGCATTTT. Protein product: CASSLTLPSSPQHF. The chain employs TRBV28 and TRBJ1-5; D gene ambiguous. Germline assignment: CDR1 MDHEN and CDR2 SYDVKM. The germline V and J ends were trimmed by 6 bases and 9 bases, with 18 bases remaining between them. CDR3 size: 14 residues.

The rearrangement links TRBV28 to TRBJ1-3, with D uncertain. Trimming shortened V by 4 bases and J by 0 bases, and 7 bases separated the two germline ends. This CDR3 has 14 amino acids. Germline CDR1 MDHEN, CDR2 SYDVKM. The CDR3 nucleotides are TGTGCCAGCAGTTACATTATCTCTGGAAACACCATATATTTT. It encodes CASSYIISGNTIYF. Looking up the rest from reference TRBV28 and TRBJ1-3 gives the full variable domain: DVKVTQSSRYLVKRTGEKVFLECVQDMDHENMFWYRQDPGLGLRLIYFSYDVKMKEKGDIPEGYSVSREKKERFSLILESASTNQTSMYLCASSYIISGNTIYFGEGSWLTVV.